Listed below are T cell receptor beta chains from one sample, sequenced in a study of control samples from healthy donors and cancer patients. The protocol was immunoSEQ multiplex PCR, while the TCRdb copy is restricted to in-frame clones and leaves out a portion. This sample has more than 150,000 clones, with approximately 92% found just once. The sequenced material came from blood. These receptors were taken from a man between 18 and 29 years old in good health. Each CDR3 is given with its conserved first and last residue. The D gene is left open where the match is weak. Not all rows give a size; the values are once, few, many and, for expanded clones, a class.

J,D,V,size,CDR3,DNA
TRBJ1-5,.,TRBV6-2/TRBV6-3,few,CASSYPVGLGLSNQPQHF,TGTGCCAGCAGTTACCCCGTCGGCCTGGGGTTGAGCAATCAGCCCCAGCATTTT
TRBJ2-2,.,TRBV18,.,CASSPERGTGELFF,TGTGCCAGCTCACCAGAAAGGGGGACCGGGGAGCTGTTTTTT
TRBJ1-2,.,TRBV5-1,.,CASSLGSTSYGYTF,TGCGCCAGCAGCTTAGGCAGTACTTCCTATGGCTACACCTTC
TRBJ1-1,.,TRBV18,.,CASSPEVVPNTEAFF,TGTGCCAGCTCACCAGAGGTGGTACCGAACACTGAAGCTTTCTTT
TRBJ2-5,.,TRBV19,.,CASSTRTTRAGTQYF,TGTGCCAGTAGTACTAGGACAACCCGAGCGGGGACCCAGTACTTC
TRBJ1-1,TRBD1,TRBV5-4,.,CASSSEGRGAEAFF,TGTGCCAGCAGCTCCGAGGGCAGGGGGGCCGAAGCTTTCTTT
TRBJ2-1,.,TRBV6-1,.,CASSEQLFSSYNEQFF,TGTGCCAGCAGTGAACAGTTGTTTAGCTCCTACAATGAGCAGTTCTTC
TRBJ1-1,TRBD1,TRBV18,.,CASSELSTPEQGRDTEAFF,TGTGCCAGCTCAGAACTTTCTACACCTGAACAGGGGAGGGACACTGAAGCTTTCTTT
TRBJ2-1,TRBD1,TRBV30,.,CAWGQGIYNEQFF,TGTGCCTGGGGACAGGGAATCTACAATGAGCAGTTCTTC
TRBJ1-1,.,TRBV30,.,CAWRAGKTEAFF,TGTGCCTGGAGGGCAGGGAAGACTGAAGCTTTCTTT
TRBJ2-7,.,TRBV5-1,.,CASSLLGEPSYEQYF,TGCGCCAGCAGCCTACTGGGAGAACCCTCCTACGAGCAGTACTTC
TRBJ2-7,.,TRBV25-1,.,CASSGGLLEGYEQYF,TGTGCCAGCAGTGGAGGACTACTTGAGGGCTACGAGCAGTACTTC
TRBJ1-4,TRBD1,TRBV4-1,.,CASSQGDRDNEKLFF,TGCGCCAGCAGCCAGGGGGACAGGGATAATGAAAAACTGTTTTTT
TRBJ2-5,TRBD2,TRBV30,.,CAWSASGGQETQYF,TGTGCCTGGAGTGCTAGCGGGGGTCAAGAGACCCAGTACTTC
TRBJ1-5,.,TRBV7-9,.,CASTGASNQPQHF,TGTGCCAGCACAGGAGCGAGCAATCAGCCCCAGCATTTT
TRBJ2-1,.,TRBV4-1,.,CASSKGRSYNEQFF,TGCGCCAGCAGTAAGGGACGCTCCTACAATGAGCAGTTCTTC
TRBJ2-7,.,TRBV2,.,CASSVGYEQYF,TGTGCCAGCAGTGTTGGTTACGAGCAGTACTTC
TRBJ2-1,TRBD2,TRBV5-1,.,CASSLWIAGGHGNEQFF,TGCGCCAGCAGCCTTTGGATAGCGGGGGGGCACGGCAATGAGCAGTTCTTC
TRBJ1-2,.,TRBV9,.,CASSVTDTYNYGYTF,TGTGCCAGCAGCGTAACTGACACCTATAACTATGGCTACACCTTC
TRBJ1-3,TRBD1,TRBV19,.,CASKDRGSGNTIYF,TGTGCCAGTAAGGACAGGGGGTCTGGAAACACCATATATTTT
TRBJ1-2,TRBD1,TRBV7-8,.,CASSLQGGYGYTF,TGTGCCAGCAGCTTACAGGGGGGCTATGGCTACACCTTC
TRBJ2-1,TRBD1,TRBV27,.,CASSLLGQGAYNEQFF,TGTGCCAGCAGTTTACTCGGACAGGGGGCGTACAATGAGCAGTTCTTC
TRBJ2-3,TRBD2,TRBV7-2,once,CASLAGLGTDTQYF,TGTGCCAGCCTAGCGGGGTTGGGCACAGATACGCAGTATTTT
TRBJ1-5,.,TRBV2,few,CASSEAGAYSNQPQHF,TGTGCCAGCAGTGAAGCGGGAGCGTATAGCAATCAGCCCCAGCATTTT
TRBJ1-6,.,TRBV5-6,.,CASSLGTALPPLHF,TGTGCCAGCAGCCTCGGGACGGCACTACCACCCCTCCACTTT
TRBJ1-6,TRBD1,TRBV18,.,CASSPMTGNNSPLHF,TGTGCCAGCTCACCAATGACAGGGAATAATTCACCCCTCCACTTT
TRBJ2-1,.,TRBV29-1,.,CSVDSNEQFF,TGCAGCGTTGACAGCAATGAGCAGTTCTTC
TRBJ2-5,.,TRBV13,.,CASSVQGKSQETQYF,TGTGCCAGCAGCGTACAAGGGAAGAGTCAAGAGACCCAGTACTTC
TRBJ2-1,.,TRBV7-6,once,CASSLFSQSQVINEQFF,TGTGCCAGCAGCTTATTTTCCCAATCTCAGGTGATCAATGAGCAGTTCTTC
TRBJ2-3,TRBD2,TRBV24-1,.,CATSTSGGDLDTQYF,TGTGCCACCAGTACTAGCGGGGGGGATTTGGATACGCAGTATTTT
TRBJ1-1,.,TRBV29-1,.,CSANGQGLNTEAFF,TGCAGCGCCAATGGGCAGGGCCTCAACACTGAAGCTTTCTTT
TRBJ1-2,.,TRBV29-1,.,CSGKSAGQTSGYTF,TGCAGCGGCAAATCCGCGGGACAAACCTCTGGCTACACCTTC
TRBJ1-6,.,TRBV7-3,.,CASSLGQNNSPLHF,TGTGCCAGCAGCTTAGGACAGAATAATTCACCCCTCCACTTT
TRBJ1-6,.,TRBV15,.,CATGRTDYNSPLHF,TGTGCCACGGGTAGGACAGACTATAATTCACCCCTCCACTTT
TRBJ1-6,.,TRBV19,.,CASTMGENSPLHF,TGTGCCAGTACTATGGGCGAGAATTCACCCCTCCACTTT
TRBJ1-1,.,TRBV28,few,CASHEMNTEAFF,TGTGCCAGCCATGAGATGAACACTGAAGCTTTCTTT
TRBJ2-2,TRBD1,TRBV7-9,.,CASSLRDRGELFF,TGTGCCAGCAGCTTAAGGGACAGGGGGGAGCTGTTTTTT